Listed here are 22 T cell receptor beta chains from one sample, sequenced in a study of beta chain features in type 1 diabetes. What was sequenced were expressed TCRB transcripts, since all of the isolated RNA had been reverse transcribed. TCRdb's table, derived via immunoSEQ multiplex PCR, lists solely in-frame clones and lacks some. The sample consists of 150,000 to 190,000 clones, about a tenth of them appearing once. Whole-study results and caveats: Type 1 diabetes patients showed a moderate but significant shortening of TCRB CDR3s in all four CD4+ subsets.

These receptors' targets are unknown. Material for sequencing was central memory CD4+ T cells from blood. Receptor source: a man aged 25 to 45 with type 1 diabetes.

This clone was picked up a small number of times. The chain recombines TRBV5-1 with TRBJ2-1; D not certain. V was trimmed by 1 base and J by 0 bases, leaving 14 bases between them. The CDR3 has 17 amino acids. From germline, CDR1 is SGHRS and CDR2 YFSETQ. CDR3 loop: CASSLLGGASSYNEQFF. The CDR3 DNA reads as TGCGCCAGCAGCTTGCTAGGTGGCGCGAGCTCCTACAATGAGCAGTTCTTC.

V and J are TRBV4-1 and TRBJ2-7; 8 bases align to TRBD2. CDR3 length: 16 amino acids. Trimming removed 1 base from V and 1 base from J; junction bases left unmatched: 6. From germline, CDR1 is MGHRA and CDR2 YSYEKL. CDR3 sequence (DNA): TGCGCCAGCAGCCAAGTAGAGCGGGAGACTTCCTACGAGCAGTACTTC. It encodes CASSQVERETSYEQYF.

J is TRBJ1-2 and V is TRBV5-1; the D gene is possibly TRBD1 (6 bases). Germline CDR1 and CDR2: SGHRS and YFSETQ. Trimming pared 4 bases from V and 6 bases from J, leaving 16 bases between. This CDR3 contains 14 residues. The CDR3 nucleotides read TGCGCCAGCAGCGTACAGGGTTCCGTTCATGGCTACACCTTC. As protein: CASSVQGSVHGYTF.

J is TRBJ2-5 and V is TRBV5-1, with D uncertain. The V end lost 4 bases, the J end lost 1 base, and 14 bases lay between the germline ends. The CDR3 contains 15 residues. Per the germline V gene, CDR1 is SGHRS and CDR2 is YFSETQ. CDR3 sequence: CASSLLGLSQETQYF. The CDR3 DNA sequence: TGCGCCAGCAGCCTCCTCGGTCTTTCCCAAGAGACCCAGTACTTC. Looking up the rest from reference TRBV5-1 and TRBJ2-5 gives the full variable domain: KAGVTQTPRYLIKTRGQQVTLSCSPISGHRSVSWYQQTPGQGLQFLFEYFSETQRNKGNFPGRFSGRQFSNSRSEMNVSTLELGDSALYLCASSLLGLSQETQYFGPGTRLLVL.

The V call is TRBV18, the J call TRBJ2-1, with 7 bases fitting TRBD2. Per the germline V gene, CDR1 is KGHSH and CDR2 is LQKENI. Losses at the gene ends were 3 bases for V and 5 bases for J; bases not matched to a gene: 7. This CDR3 is 15 amino acids long. The CDR3 coding sequence is TGTGCCAGCTCACCTCCTAGCGGAACCAACAATGAGCAGTTCTTC. Protein: CASSPPSGTNNEQFF.

This clone was found a few times. The chain carries TRBV18 and TRBJ2-1; 9 nucleotides line up with TRBD1. The CDR3 consists of 16 residues. J gave up 10 bases and V 3 bases, and 13 bases lay outside the gene matches. Germline V gene sequence: CDR1 KGHSH, CDR2 LQKENI. For the CDR3, the DNA is TGTGCCAGCTCACCTTGGGGGACAGGGAGCGCGTACGAGCAGTTCTTC. It specifies CASSPWGTGSAYEQFF.

A few counts support this clone. The V call is TRBV4-2, the J call TRBJ1-4; TRBD1 matches 7 bases. V gave up 3 bases and J gave up 7 bases; unmatched junction bases: 8. Germline V gene lookup returns CDR1 LGHNA and CDR2 YNFKEQ. This CDR3 region has 15 residues. CDR3 sequence (DNA): TGTGCCAGCAGCCAGAGACAGGGAGACGCTGAAAAACTGTTTTTT. Its translation: CASSQRQGDAEKLFF.

V usage is TRBV29-1 and J usage is TRBJ1-1; D possibly corresponds to TRBD1 (6 bases). With 4 bases removed from V and 8 bases from J, the gap between germline ends came to 14 bases. CDR3 length: 12 residues. From germline, CDR1 is SQVTM and CDR2 ANQGSEA. In DNA form, the CDR3 reads TGCAGCGTTGGAGAGGGGGGAACAGAAGCTTTCTTT. Encoded protein: CSVGEGGTEAFF.

This clone showed up just a few times. CDR3 sequence (DNA): TGTGCCAGCAGTTTGGGCAGGGGTGGGGAGACCCAGTACTTC. It specifies CASSLGRGGETQYF. The chain has TRBV27 and TRBJ2-5; tentative D call: TRBD1 (6 bases). The CDR3 totals 14 residues. The V gene's germline CDR1 is MNHEY and CDR2 SMNVEV (reference sequence). V was trimmed by 3 bases and J by 5 bases, leaving 13 bases between them.

This clone was picked up a small number of times. The V gene is TRBV2, the J gene TRBJ1-5; D is unresolved. V dropped 8 bases and J dropped 0 bases, with 14 bases sitting between them. The CDR3 covers 15 residues. Germline V gives CDR1 SNHLY, CDR2 FYNNEI. The CDR3 spells CASGLGEYSNQPQHF. Written as DNA, the CDR3 is TGTGCCAGCGGTTTAGGAGAGTATAGCAATCAGCCCCAGCATTTT.

This clone was found a few times. The genes are TRBV28 and TRBJ1-1, with D maybe TRBD1 (6 bases). V was trimmed by 8 bases and J by 10 bases, leaving 29 bases between them. There are 16 residues in the CDR3. CDR1 and CDR2 (germline): MDHEN, SYDVKM. CDR3 sequence reads: CASLNQADSGGLGAFF. CDR3 DNA sequence: TGTGCCAGCCTGAACCAGGCAGACTCGGGGGGCCTCGGAGCTTTCTTT.

This clone was seen a handful of times. The chain couples TRBV30 to TRBJ2-5, with TRBD2 identical over 8 bases. J lost 2 bases, V lost 3 bases, and 11 bases had no gene match. The germline gives CDR1 GTSNPN, CDR2 SVGIG (reference sequence). CDR3 length: 16 amino acids. The CDR3 DNA follows: TGTGCCTGGAGCCTAGGGTCGGGGGGGGTACAAGAGACCCAGTACTTC. It yields the protein CAWSLGSGGVQETQYF.

This clone was seen only a few times. The chain links TRBV29-1 to TRBJ2-3, with TRBD1 matching 8 bases. V was pared by 6 bases and J by 5 bases, with 4 bases of the junction left unmatched. Germline lookup yields CDR1 SQVTM and CDR2 ANQGSEA. This CDR3 spans 12 amino acids. This CDR3 reads CSVSGQGDTQYF. The CDR3 bases are TGCAGCGTCTCCGGACAGGGAGATACGCAGTATTTT.

This clone was counted between two and nine times. The chain couples TRBV5-6 to TRBJ2-5, with D uncertain. The V end was cut by 7 bases, the J end by 2 bases, with 12 bases between. There are 13 residues in the CDR3. CDR1 SGHDT and CDR2 YYEEEE come from the germline V gene. CDR3 nucleotide sequence: TGTGCCAGCGAAGATCACGGGCAAGAGACCCAGTACTTC. It specifies CASEDHGQETQYF.

This clone was seen only a few times. The chain combines TRBV19 with TRBJ2-7, with TRBD1 matching over 8 bases. V lost 5 bases to trimming and J lost 6 bases; unmatched junction nucleotides: 12. The CDR3 has 15 amino acids. The germline V gene encodes CDR1 LNHDA and CDR2 SQIVND (reference sequence). CDR3 in amino acids: CASSASDRGMREQYF. CDR3 sequence (DNA): TGTGCCAGTAGTGCCTCCGACAGGGGAATGCGCGAGCAGTACTTC.

This clone came up a few times. The gene calls are TRBV6-1 and TRBJ1-5; the D gene is possibly TRBD1 (5 bases). Deletions cut 7 bases from V and 3 bases from J, with 10 bases between. The germline gives CDR1 MNHNS, CDR2 SASEGT. This CDR3 region has 13 residues. The CDR3 loop reads CASMGLPNQPQHF. In DNA, the CDR3 is TGTGCCAGCATGGGGCTCCCCAATCAGCCCCAGCATTTT.

The CDR3 DNA sequence: TGTGCCAGTAGTACCTGGACAGGTGGACAAACTGAAGCTTTCTTT. Its protein product is CASSTWTGGQTEAFF. V and J are TRBV19 and TRBJ1-1; 7 positions match TRBD1. The CDR3 consists of 15 residues. With 4 bases clipped from V and 5 bases from J, the junction kept 10 bases outside the gene matches. Germline V gene lookup returns CDR1 LNHDA and CDR2 SQIVND (reference sequence). Full variable domain (remainder filled in from reference TRBV19 and TRBJ1-1): DGGITQSPKYLFRKEGQNVTLSCEQNLNHDAMYWYRQDPGQGLRLIYYSQIVNDFQKGDIAEGYSVSREKKESFPLTVTSAQKNPTAFYLCASSTWTGGQTEAFFGQGTRLTVV.

This chain joins TRBV29-1 and TRBJ2-2; a possible D gene is TRBD2 (6 bases). Trimming removed 4 bases from V and 5 bases from J, with 14 bases in between. CDR3 length: 14 amino acids. Germline V gene lookup returns CDR1 SQVTM and CDR2 ANQGSEA. The CDR3 here is CSVGIWGETGELFF. CDR3 coding DNA: TGCAGCGTTGGTATATGGGGGGAGACCGGGGAGCTGTTTTTT.

The genes are TRBV4-2 and TRBJ2-3; perhaps TRBD2 as D (5 bases). Trimming cost V 3 bases and J 6 bases, with 19 bases left between them. Germline CDR1 LGHNA, CDR2 YNFKEQ. CDR3 length: 16 amino acids. Here the CDR3 reads CASSQVRGMIVDTQYF. DNA for the CDR3: TGTGCCAGCAGCCAGGTCAGAGGGATGATAGTGGATACGCAGTATTTT.

The rearrangement uses TRBV9 and TRBJ2-5; 9 nucleotides match TRBD1. The CDR3 is 14 residues long. Trimming at V came to 4 bases and at J to 5 bases, leaving 6 bases not matched to a gene. From germline, CDR1 is SGDLS and CDR2 YYNGEE. This CDR3 reads CASSTQGAWETQYF. CDR3 nucleotide sequence: TGTGCCAGCAGCACACAGGGGGCGTGGGAGACCCAGTACTTC.

V and J are TRBV28 and TRBJ2-7, with D tentatively TRBD1 (6 bases). Trimming removed 8 bases at V and 12 bases at J, with 23 bases between. The CDR3 runs 13 residues. The germline V gene has CDR1 MDHEN and CDR2 SYDVKM. CDR3 amino acids: CASANRASAEWYF. The CDR3 DNA sequence: TGTGCCAGCGCCAACAGGGCCTCAGCGGAGTGGTACTTC.

This clone was detected a few times. The rearrangement joins TRBV28 to TRBJ1-5; TRBD1 matches at 9 bases. The CDR3 runs 16 residues. Germline CDR1 reads MDHEN; CDR2 reads SYDVKM. After removal of 5 bases from V and 7 bases from J, the junction contained 12 bases not matched to a gene. Written as DNA, the CDR3 is TGTGCCAGCAGTATGACGGGACAGGGCGAGAAGCAGCCCCAGCATTTT. It is translated as CASSMTGQGEKQPQHF.